This section outlines one TCR beta chain sequence together with its context. The antigen remains undetermined. The repertoire was sequenced with immunoSEQ multiplex PCR; TCRdb's copy has only in-frame clones and lacks some. Of 75,000 to 100,000 clones detected, about 85% appear once; the ten largest clones hold 13%. This specimen belongs to a study of T cell responses to AZD1222 COVID-19 vaccine. V dropped 4 bases and J dropped 0; count of bases not matched to a gene: 5. The CDR3 contains 16 residues. The germline V gene has CDR1 SGHTA and CDR2 FQGNSA. Study-wide results and caveats: Epitopes outside B.1.351 and B.1.1.7 mutated regions reportedly drew nearly half of spike TCRs. Spike-specific TCR breadth and depth were elevated following two AZD1222 doses.

The material was peripheral blood, obtained on day 0 of AZD1222 vaccination. The rearrangement links TRBV7-2 to TRBJ1-3; TRBD1 agrees at 8 bases. This receptor was taken from an adult in good health. The CDR3 nucleotides are TGTGCCAGCAGCTCTAGGACAGGGCTCTCTGGAAACACCATATATTTT. Translated: CASSSRTGLSGNTIYF.